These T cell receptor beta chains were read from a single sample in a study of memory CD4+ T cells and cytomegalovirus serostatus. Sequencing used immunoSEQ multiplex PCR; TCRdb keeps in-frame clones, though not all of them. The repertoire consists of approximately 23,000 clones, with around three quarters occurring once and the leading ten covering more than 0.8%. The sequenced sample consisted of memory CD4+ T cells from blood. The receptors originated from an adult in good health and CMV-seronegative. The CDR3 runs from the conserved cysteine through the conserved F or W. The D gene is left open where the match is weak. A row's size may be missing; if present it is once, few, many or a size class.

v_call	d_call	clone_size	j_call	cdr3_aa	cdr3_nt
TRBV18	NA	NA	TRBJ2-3	CASSRENTQYF	TGTGCCAGCTCACGGGAGAATACGCAGTATTTT
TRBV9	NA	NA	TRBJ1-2	CASSQFGYGYTF	TGTGCCAGCAGCCAATTTGGCTATGGCTACACCTTC
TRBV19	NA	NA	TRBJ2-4	CASSSSQDVPVRYF	TGTGCCAGTAGTAGCTCCCAAGACGTCCCGGTAAGGTACTTC
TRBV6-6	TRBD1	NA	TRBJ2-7	CASSSPRQGRGEQYF	TGTGCCAGCAGCTCCCCCCGACAGGGGCGAGGTGAGCAGTACTTC
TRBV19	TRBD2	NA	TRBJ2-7	CASQTVGGPYEQYF	TGTGCCAGTCAAACGGTGGGAGGGCCCTACGAGCAGTACTTC
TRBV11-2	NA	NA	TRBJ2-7	CASSIDRYLSYEQYF	TGTGCCAGCAGCATCGACAGATACCTCTCCTACGAGCAGTACTTC
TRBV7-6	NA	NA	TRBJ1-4	CASSSSPGTSGREKLFF	TGTGCCAGCAGCTCCAGTCCCGGGACATCGGGACGTGAAAAACTGTTTTTT
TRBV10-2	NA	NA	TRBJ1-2	CASSSGTGGNGYTF	TGCGCCAGCAGTTCCGGGACGGGGGGGAATGGCTACACCTTC
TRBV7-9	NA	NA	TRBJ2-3	CASSPQSGTDTQYF	TGTGCCAGCAGCCCCCAGAGTGGCACAGATACGCAGTATTTT
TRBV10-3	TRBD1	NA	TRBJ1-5	CAISESRGQGNQPQHF	TGTGCCATCAGTGAGTCTAGAGGACAGGGCAATCAGCCCCAGCATTTT
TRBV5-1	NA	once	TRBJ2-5	CASSFGQLQETQYF	TGCGCCAGCAGCTTCGGACAGTTGCAAGAGACCCAGTACTTC
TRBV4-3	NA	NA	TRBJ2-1	CASSQGLESYNEQFF	TGCGCCAGCAGCCAAGGACTGGAATCCTACAATGAGCAGTTCTTC
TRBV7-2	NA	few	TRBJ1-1	CASSQQANTEAFF	TGTGCCAGCAGCCAACAGGCGAACACTGAAGCTTTCTTT
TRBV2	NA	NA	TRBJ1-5	CASSEVRGRQPQHF	TGTGCCAGCAGTGAGGTCCGGGGGCGGCAGCCCCAGCATTTT
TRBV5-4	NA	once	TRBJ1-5	CASSIQGVGPQHF	TGTGCCAGCAGCATACAGGGAGTAGGGCCCCAGCATTTT
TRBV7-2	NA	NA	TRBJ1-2	CASSLQDAGYTF	TGTGCCAGCAGCCTCCAGGACGCGGGCTACACCTTC
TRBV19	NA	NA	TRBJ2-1	CASSPGFNEQFF	TGTGCCAGTAGTCCAGGTTTTAATGAGCAGTTCTTC
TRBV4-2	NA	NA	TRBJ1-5	CASSQEETGGGQPQHF	TGTGCCAGCAGCCAAGAGGAGACCGGGGGCGGCCAGCCCCAGCATTTT
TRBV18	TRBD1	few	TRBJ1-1	CASSPPGTGGNTEAFF	TGTGCCAGCTCACCACCGGGGACAGGGGGGAACACTGAAGCTTTCTTT
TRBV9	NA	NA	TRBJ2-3	CASSVTRNTDTQYF	TGTGCCAGCAGCGTTACGAGAAACACAGATACGCAGTATTTT
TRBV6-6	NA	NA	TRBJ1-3	CASSRDGSLEGNTIYF	TGTGCCAGCAGCCGGGACGGCTCCTTAGAGGGAAACACCATATATTTT
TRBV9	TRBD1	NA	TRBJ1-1	CASSALGQGVDTEAFF	TGTGCCAGCAGCGCCCTAGGACAGGGCGTGGACACTGAAGCTTTCTTT